Here is one T cell receptor (beta chain) with its context. Its antigen remains unidentified. The sample belongs to a study of a mutant IDH1 vaccine in newly diagnosed glioma. Whole-study findings and limits: Apparently unrelated to pseudoprogression were changes in the top peripheral T cell clonotypes.

This table comes from immunoSEQ multiplex PCR, and its TCRdb copy is limited to in-frame clones, with some not included. The data hold under 30,000 clones, with 60% to 80% observed a single time. There are 15 residues in the CDR3. Germline CDR1 is SGHTA and CDR2 is FQGNSA. The V gene end was trimmed by 2 bases and the J gene end by 2 bases; junction bases not matched to a gene: 5. Time point noted: week 5, during vaccination. Each dose of the vaccine consisted of 300 ug of mutant IDH1 20-mer peptide, with topical imiquimod. Astrocytomas found in donors were new, WHO grade 3 or 4, IDH1-mutant and ATRX-lost.

The V call is TRBV7-2, the J call TRBJ2-5, with 7 bases fitting TRBD2. The input for sequencing was PBMCs, taken from a glioma patient whose treatment included an IDH1 peptide vaccine. The clonotype comes from a man aged 40-50 years with glioma. The CDR3 sequence is CASSLSGAGQETQYF. In nucleotides, the CDR3 is TGTGCCAGCAGCTTAAGCGGGGCGGGACAAGAGACCCAGTACTTC.